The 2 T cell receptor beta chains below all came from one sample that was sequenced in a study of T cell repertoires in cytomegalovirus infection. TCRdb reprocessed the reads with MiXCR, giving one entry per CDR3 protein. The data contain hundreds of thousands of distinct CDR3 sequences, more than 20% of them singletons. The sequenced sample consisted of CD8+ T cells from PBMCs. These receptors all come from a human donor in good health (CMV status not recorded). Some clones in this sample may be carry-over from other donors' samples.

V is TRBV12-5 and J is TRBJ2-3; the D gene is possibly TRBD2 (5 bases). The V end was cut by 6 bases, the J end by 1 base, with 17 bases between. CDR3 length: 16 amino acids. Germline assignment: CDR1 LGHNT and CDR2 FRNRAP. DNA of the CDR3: TGTGCTAGTGGCCCGGACTCCGTTTATGGCACAGATACGCAGTATTTT. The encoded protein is CASGPDSVYGTDTQYF.

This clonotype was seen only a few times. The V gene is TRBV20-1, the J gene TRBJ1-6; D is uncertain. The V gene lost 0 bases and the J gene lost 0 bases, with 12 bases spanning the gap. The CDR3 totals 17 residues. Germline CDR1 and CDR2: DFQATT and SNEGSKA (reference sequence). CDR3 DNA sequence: TGCAGTGCTAGAGATCGTGACCCGAGCTCCTATAATTCACCCCTCCACTTT. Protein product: CSARDRDPSSYNSPLHF.